This T cell receptor (beta chain) came from a study of cytomegalovirus exposure and HLA in healthy donors. Whole-study findings and limits: Upon later analysis, TCR association rates were observed to vary by HLA locus, being highest for DRB1 and lowest for HLA-C.

Trimming stripped 1 base from V and 0 bases from J, with 11 bases between. The CDR3 loop spans 16 amino acids. The V gene's germline CDR1 is SGHRS and CDR2 YFSETQ. It was healthy bone marrow donors who served as donors. Concerning this clone: Its antigen remains unknown.

Primers for the PCR totalled 60 Vbeta and 13 Jbeta. Using immunoSEQ multiplex PCR, the repertoire was profiled, and TCRdb retains in-frame clones only, with some absent. The sample gives over 100,000 clones, 65% to 75% of which show up once; 6% to 8% is in the top ten. This sequence was found in a man in his forties in good health and CMV-seropositive. The material sequenced was PBMCs. The chain uses TRBV5-1 and TRBJ2-1, with a tentative D call TRBD1 (5 bases). CDR3 protein: CASSLTGDLSYNEQFF. CDR3 nucleotide sequence: TGCGCCAGCAGCTTGACAGGAGATCTCTCCTACAATGAGCAGTTCTTC.